This TCR beta chain was recorded in a study of beta chain features in type 1 diabetes. The study reverse transcribed the entire isolated RNA, so it sequenced expressed TCRB transcripts. The protocol was immunoSEQ multiplex PCR, while the TCRdb copy is restricted to in-frame clones and leaves out a portion. The table has 200,000 to 250,000 clones, over 8.5% seen once. The CDR3 is made up of 15 amino acids. Germline V gene sequence: CDR1 LNHDA, CDR2 SQIVND (reference sequence). After removal of 3 bases from V and 1 base from J, the junction contained 4 bases not matched to a gene. The receptor comes from a woman aged 18-29 years in good health. Input material: naive CD4+ T cells from blood. This chain joins TRBV19 and TRBJ1-1, with 8 bases matching TRBD1. CDR3 sequence: CASSIVGQGNTEAFF. CDR3 in DNA: TGTGCCAGTAGTATCGTCGGACAGGGGAACACTGAAGCTTTCTTT.